This T cell receptor beta chain is from a study of PD-L1 blockade in urothelial cancer. Study conclusions and caveats: Pretreatment blood TCR clonality under the median forecast improved survival.

Time point denoted: peripheral blood 6 weeks after treatment start. Concerning this clone itself: The antigen is undetermined.

Sequencing used immunoSEQ multiplex PCR; TCRdb keeps in-frame clones, though not all of them. The sample records roughly 120,000 clones, around 90% being singletons. The length of the CDR3 is 17 residues. CDR1 and CDR2 (germline): MGHRA, YSYEKL. Losses at the gene ends were 4 bases for V and 4 bases for J; bases not matched to a gene: 13. The TCR sequence derives from a man in his fifties or sixties with urothelial cancer. Sample: PBMCs, taken around atezolizumab (anti-PD-L1) treatment. The J gene is TRBJ2-4, the V gene TRBV4-1, with 7 bases identical to TRBD2. The CDR3 DNA is TGCGCCAGCAGCCCACAATACGGGGGGACCGGTAAAAACATTCAGTACTTC. It encodes CASSPQYGGTGKNIQYF.